This TCR beta chain was found in a study of OX40 agonist ivuxolimab in advanced cancers. Study-level background: Ivuxolimab, which targeted the costimulatory receptor OX40 (CD134), was an agonistic, fully human IgG2 monoclonal antibody. A male proportion of around 80% and a mean age of about 60 years, ranging from about 23 to 79, were recorded for the dose-escalation cohort. Of the roughly 52 dose-escalation patients, hepatocellular carcinoma was present in around 20, melanoma in around 15, renal cell carcinoma in 9 and head and neck cancer in 9. Intravenous ivuxolimab was administered to patients every 2 weeks at six dose levels: 0.01, 0.1, 0.3, 1.5, 3 and 10 mg/kg. Patients were allowed to have had prior anti-PD-1, anti-PD-L1 or anti-CTLA-4 therapy, and approximately 41% of the dose-escalation patients had previously received checkpoint inhibitors. The paper reports the monotherapy dose-escalation portion (N ≈ 50 patients) of the phase I ivuxolimab trial. Peripheral TCRbeta sequencing aimed to test whether ivuxolimab altered TCR sequence diversity and caused clonal T-cell expansion. Partial responses occurred in three dose-escalation patients, of whom one had hepatocellular carcinoma and two had cutaneous melanoma.

Study-wide conclusions, independent of this receptor: Clonal expansion of both CD4+ and CD8+ blood T cells was observed from baseline to week 6 at doses 0.1 to 3.0 mg/kg. In the 0.1-3.0 mg/kg groups, partial responders were among the patients with the lowest normalized peripheral clonal expansion, particularly in CD8+ T cells. After ivuxolimab, CD8+ T cells had more expanded clones than CD4+ T cells on average. Low levels of normalized T-cell clonal expansion were also seen in some patients who did not respond. The antigen specificity of the clonally expanded peripheral T cells was not determined.

Comments on this clone: Its target antigen remains unknown. Within one base of it there is no much larger clone, and no base qualities were kept.

Trimmed from V: 0 bases; trimmed from J: 5 bases; junction bases lacking a gene match: 4. The germline V gene (reference sequence) supplies CDR1 LNHNV and CDR2 YYDKDF. Spanning cysteine to phenylalanine, the CDR3 consists of 15 amino acids. Here the CDR3 DNA is all that survives: 45 bases in frame from base 1. The trial excluded patients who had a history of autoimmune disease or who were on systemic immunosuppression. Peripheral blood for TCR sequencing was drawn from every dose cohort at baseline, at cycle 4 day 1 and at cycle 7 day 1. Samples came from an open-label, multicenter, first-in-human phase I dose-escalation trial of ivuxolimab. Adults with locally advanced or metastatic melanoma, renal cell carcinoma, hepatocellular carcinoma or head and neck squamous cell carcinoma were enrolled in the trial. Before TCR sequencing, CD4+ T cells and CD8+ T cells were sorted from peripheral blood as separate populations.

Genomic DNA was isolated from the sorted cells so that the TCRbeta CDR3 region could be sequenced. The immunoSEQ Assay was used to sequence the TCRbeta CDR3 regions. This immuneACCESS table, as held by TCRdb, lists in-frame sequences with V and J called but not all clones. Of the missing ones, under half trace to an unresolved V gene in checked studies; the others have no known cause. The sample has roughly 55,000 clones on record, 80% of them singletons. Together, the top ten hold under 4.5% of the sample. The receptor was derived from an adult with an advanced solid tumor such as melanoma, head and neck, liver or kidney cancer. The source material was CD4+ or CD8+ T cells sorted from blood, sampled in a trial of the OX40 agonist ivuxolimab. The sequence links TRBV15 to TRBJ1-3; TRBD1 lines up with 7 middle nucleotides. For the CDR3, the sequence is CATSREWGQRNTIYF. The nucleotide sequence is TGTGCCACCAGCAGAGAATGGGGACAGAGAAACACCATATATTTT.